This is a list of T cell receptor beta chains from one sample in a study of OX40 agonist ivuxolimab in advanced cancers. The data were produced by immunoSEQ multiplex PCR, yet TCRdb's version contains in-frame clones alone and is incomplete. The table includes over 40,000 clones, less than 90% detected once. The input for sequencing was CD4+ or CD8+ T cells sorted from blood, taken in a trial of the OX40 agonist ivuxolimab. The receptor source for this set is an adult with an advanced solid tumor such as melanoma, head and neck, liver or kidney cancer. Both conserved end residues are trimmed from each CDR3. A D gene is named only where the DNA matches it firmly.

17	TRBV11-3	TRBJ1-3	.	ASSLKTGSFKSSGNTIY
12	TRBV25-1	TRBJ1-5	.	ASSELGGGQPQH
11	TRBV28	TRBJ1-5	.	ASSRTPNQPQH
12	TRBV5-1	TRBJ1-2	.	ASSLIKGEDGYT
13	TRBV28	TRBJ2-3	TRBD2	ASSPTGTSKDTQY
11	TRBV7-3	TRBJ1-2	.	ASSLNPSYGYT
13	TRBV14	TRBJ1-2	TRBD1	ASSQGGQGGRGYT
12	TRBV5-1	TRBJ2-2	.	ATRTGVNTGELF
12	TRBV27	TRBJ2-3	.	ASSLRVRGDTQY
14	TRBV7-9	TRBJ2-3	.	ASTYLTGYRTDTQY
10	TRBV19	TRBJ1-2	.	ASSNGIYGYT
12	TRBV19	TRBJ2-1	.	ASSIGADRDEQF
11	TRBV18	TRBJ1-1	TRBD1	ASSPQGAREAF
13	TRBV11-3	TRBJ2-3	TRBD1	ASSLGQGSTDTQY
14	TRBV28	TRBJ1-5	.	ASSFFQGRGNQPQH
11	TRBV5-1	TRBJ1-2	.	ASSLEAVDGYT
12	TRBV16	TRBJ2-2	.	ASSEDGSTGELF
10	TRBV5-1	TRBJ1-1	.	ASSHGGGEAF
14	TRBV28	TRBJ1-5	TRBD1	ASNDRALVGGQPQH
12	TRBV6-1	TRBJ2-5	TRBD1	ASSELGRGETQY
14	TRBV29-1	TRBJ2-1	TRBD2	SVALAGVVSYNEQF
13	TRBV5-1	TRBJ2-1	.	ASSFRTGGVNEQF
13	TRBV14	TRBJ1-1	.	ASSQERNRNTEAF
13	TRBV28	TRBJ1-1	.	ASSPWGGMNTEAF
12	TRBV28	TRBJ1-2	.	ASSYASFPYGYT
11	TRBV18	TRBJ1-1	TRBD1	ASSPSQGDEAF
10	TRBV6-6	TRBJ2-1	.	ASSYSMVEQF
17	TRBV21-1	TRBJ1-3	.	ASSKGVMGLRSAGNTIY
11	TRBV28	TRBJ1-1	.	ASSFYGRGEAF
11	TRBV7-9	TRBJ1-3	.	ASSLGRSNTIY
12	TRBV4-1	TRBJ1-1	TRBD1	ASSPRQGKTEAF
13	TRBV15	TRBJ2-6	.	ATSRSVSGANVLT
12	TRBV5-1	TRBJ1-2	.	ASSLGDRNYGYT